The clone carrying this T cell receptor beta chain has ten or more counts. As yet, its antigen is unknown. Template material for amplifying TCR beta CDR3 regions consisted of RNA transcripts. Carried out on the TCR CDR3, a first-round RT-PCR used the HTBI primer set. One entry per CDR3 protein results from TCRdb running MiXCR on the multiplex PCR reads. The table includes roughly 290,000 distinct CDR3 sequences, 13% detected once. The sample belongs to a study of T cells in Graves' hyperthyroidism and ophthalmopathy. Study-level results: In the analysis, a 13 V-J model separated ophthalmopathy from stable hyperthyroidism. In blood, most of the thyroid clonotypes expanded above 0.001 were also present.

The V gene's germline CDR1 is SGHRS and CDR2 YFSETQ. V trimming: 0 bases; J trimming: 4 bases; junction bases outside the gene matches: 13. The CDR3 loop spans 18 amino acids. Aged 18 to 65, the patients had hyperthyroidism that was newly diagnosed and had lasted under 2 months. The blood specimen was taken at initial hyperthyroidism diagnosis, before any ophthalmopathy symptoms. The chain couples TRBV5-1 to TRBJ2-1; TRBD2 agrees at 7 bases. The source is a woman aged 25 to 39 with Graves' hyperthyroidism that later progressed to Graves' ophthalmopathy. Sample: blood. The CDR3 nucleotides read TGCGCCAGCAGCTTGGAGTCCCCGTCCGAGCGGGATTACAATGAGCAGTTCTTC. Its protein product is CASSLESPSERDYNEQFF.